This TCR beta chain was sequenced during a study of cytomegalovirus exposure and HLA in healthy donors. Broader study findings: It was reported that the classifier diagnosed cytomegalovirus status with high specificity and sensitivity in both the original and validation cohorts.

Regarding this clone: What it binds is not known.

CDR3 size: 15 residues. Germline-derived CDR1 and CDR2 are SGHNT and YYREEE (reference sequence). The trim removed 4 bases at V and 3 bases at J, leaving 9 bases unmatched. The protocol was immunoSEQ multiplex PCR, while the TCRdb copy is restricted to in-frame clones and leaves out a portion. This table has around 150,000 clones, roughly 91% appearing once. Sequencing was done on a sample of PBMCs. The chain employs TRBV5-4 and TRBJ2-7; TRBD2 matches at 8 bases. The clonotype originates from a woman younger than 30 in good health and CMV-seropositive. The CDR3 loop reads CASSESGRVLYEQYF. In DNA, the CDR3 is TGTGCCAGCAGCGAGAGCGGGAGAGTGCTCTACGAGCAGTACTTC.